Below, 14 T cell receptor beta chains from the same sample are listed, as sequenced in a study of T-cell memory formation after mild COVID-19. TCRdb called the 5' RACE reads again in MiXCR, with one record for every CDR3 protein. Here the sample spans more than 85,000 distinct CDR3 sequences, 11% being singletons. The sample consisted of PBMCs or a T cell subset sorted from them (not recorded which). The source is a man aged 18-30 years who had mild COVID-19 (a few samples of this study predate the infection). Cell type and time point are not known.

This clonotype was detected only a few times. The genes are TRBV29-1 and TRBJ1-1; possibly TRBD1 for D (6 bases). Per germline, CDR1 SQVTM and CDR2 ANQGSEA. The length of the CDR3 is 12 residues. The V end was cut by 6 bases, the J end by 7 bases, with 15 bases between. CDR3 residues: CSVGGNRDEAFF. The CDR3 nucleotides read TGCAGCGTGGGGGGCAACAGGGATGAAGCTTTCTTT.

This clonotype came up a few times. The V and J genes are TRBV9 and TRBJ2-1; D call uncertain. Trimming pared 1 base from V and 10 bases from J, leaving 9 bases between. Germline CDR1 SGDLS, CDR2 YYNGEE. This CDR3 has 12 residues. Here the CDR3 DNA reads TGTGCCAGCAGCGTATCTGGCCCAGAGCAGTTCTTC. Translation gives CASSVSGPEQFF.

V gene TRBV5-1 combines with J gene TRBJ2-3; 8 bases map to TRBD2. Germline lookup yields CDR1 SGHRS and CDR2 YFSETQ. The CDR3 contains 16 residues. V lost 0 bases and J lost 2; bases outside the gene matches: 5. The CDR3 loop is CASSLGIGGATDTQYF. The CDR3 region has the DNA TGCGCCAGCAGCTTGGGCATCGGGGGGGCCACAGATACGCAGTATTTT.

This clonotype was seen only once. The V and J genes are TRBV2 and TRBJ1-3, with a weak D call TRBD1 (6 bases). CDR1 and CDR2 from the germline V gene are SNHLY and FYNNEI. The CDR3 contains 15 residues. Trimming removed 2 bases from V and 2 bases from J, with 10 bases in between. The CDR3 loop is CASSEFWGPGNTIYF. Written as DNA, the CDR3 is TGTGCCAGCAGTGAATTTTGGGGGCCTGGAAACACCATATATTTT.

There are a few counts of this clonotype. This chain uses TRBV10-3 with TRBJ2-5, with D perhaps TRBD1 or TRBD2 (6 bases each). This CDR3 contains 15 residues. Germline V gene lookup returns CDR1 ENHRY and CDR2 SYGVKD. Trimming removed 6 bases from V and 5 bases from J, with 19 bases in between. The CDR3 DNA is TGTGCCATCAGGCCGAGCTACAGGGACTTGGAGACCCAGTACTTC. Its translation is CAIRPSYRDLETQYF.

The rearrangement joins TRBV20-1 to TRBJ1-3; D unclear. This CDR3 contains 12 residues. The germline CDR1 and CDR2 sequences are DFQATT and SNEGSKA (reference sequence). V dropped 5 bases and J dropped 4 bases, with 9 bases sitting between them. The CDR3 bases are TGCAGTGCTCCCGGACGCGGAAACACCATATATTTT. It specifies CSAPGRGNTIYF.

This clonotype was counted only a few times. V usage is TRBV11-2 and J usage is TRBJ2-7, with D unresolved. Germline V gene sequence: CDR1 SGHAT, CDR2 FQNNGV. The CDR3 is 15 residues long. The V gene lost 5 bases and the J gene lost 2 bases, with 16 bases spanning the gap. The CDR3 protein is CASSVPFRQAYEQYF. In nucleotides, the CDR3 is TGTGCCAGCAGCGTCCCGTTTCGACAAGCCTACGAGCAGTACTTC.

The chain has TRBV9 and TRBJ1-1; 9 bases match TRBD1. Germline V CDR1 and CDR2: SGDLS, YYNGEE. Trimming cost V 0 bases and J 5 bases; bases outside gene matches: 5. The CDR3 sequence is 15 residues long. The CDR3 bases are TGTGCCAGCAGCGTAGGGGACAGGGTAGCAACTGAAGCTTTCTTT. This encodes CASSVGDRVATEAFF.

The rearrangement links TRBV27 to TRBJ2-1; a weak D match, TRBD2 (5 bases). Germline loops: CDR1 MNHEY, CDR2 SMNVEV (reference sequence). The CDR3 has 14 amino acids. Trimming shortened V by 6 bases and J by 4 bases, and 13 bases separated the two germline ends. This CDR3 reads CASRFPGSYNEQFF. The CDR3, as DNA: TGTGCCAGCAGGTTCCCGGGGTCTTACAATGAGCAGTTCTTC.

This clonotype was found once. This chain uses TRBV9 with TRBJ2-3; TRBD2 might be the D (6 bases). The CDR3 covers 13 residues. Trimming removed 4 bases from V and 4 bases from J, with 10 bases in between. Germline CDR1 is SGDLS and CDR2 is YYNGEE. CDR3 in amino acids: CASSPGEPDTQYF. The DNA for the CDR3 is TGTGCCAGCAGCCCGGGGGAGCCAGATACGCAGTATTTT.

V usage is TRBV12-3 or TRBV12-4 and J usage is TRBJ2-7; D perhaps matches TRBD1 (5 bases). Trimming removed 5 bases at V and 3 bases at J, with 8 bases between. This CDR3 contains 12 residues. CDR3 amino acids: CASSADSYEQYF. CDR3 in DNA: TGTGCCAGCAGTGCCGACAGCTACGAGCAGTACTTC.

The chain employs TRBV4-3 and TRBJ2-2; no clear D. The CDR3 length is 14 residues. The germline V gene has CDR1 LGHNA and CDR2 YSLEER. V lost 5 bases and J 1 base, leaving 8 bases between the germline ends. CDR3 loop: CASSNWVNTGELFF. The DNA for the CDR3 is TGCGCCAGCAGCAACTGGGTGAACACCGGGGAGCTGTTTTTT.

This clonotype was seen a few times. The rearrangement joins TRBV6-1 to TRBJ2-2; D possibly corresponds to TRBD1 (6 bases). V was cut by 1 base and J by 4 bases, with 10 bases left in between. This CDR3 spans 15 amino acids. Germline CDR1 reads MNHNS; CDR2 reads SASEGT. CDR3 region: CASSEVQGATGELFF. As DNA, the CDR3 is TGTGCCAGCAGTGAAGTACAGGGCGCCACCGGGGAGCTGTTTTTT.

The CDR3 DNA follows: TGTGCCAGCAGCGACGGAACGACAGGTAACACTGAAGCTTTCTTT. Translated, it gives CASSDGTTGNTEAFF. V and J are TRBV13 and TRBJ1-1; tentative D call: TRBD1 (6 bases). Germline CDR1 reads PRHDT; CDR2 reads FYEKMQ (reference sequence). The CDR3 contains 15 residues. Trimming took off 5 bases at V and 2 bases at J, with 15 bases between the two ends.